These 32 T cell receptor beta chains came from one sample sequenced in a study of Tregs in tolerant kidney transplant recipients. Produced via immunoSEQ multiplex PCR; TCRdb's table is partial and in-frame only. The sample consists of tens of thousands of clones, 95% to 96% of them appearing once. These receptors have no known antigen. The material sequenced was Tregs from blood cultured with allogeneic cells. Receptors were obtained from a human donor in good health.

The chain carries TRBV18 and TRBJ2-1, with D perhaps matching TRBD1 (5 bases). CDR1 and CDR2 from the germline V gene are KGHSH and LQKENI. V was cut by 3 bases and J by 6 bases, with 12 bases left in between. The length of the CDR3 is 14 residues. The CDR3 spells CASSPGQGFNEQFF. DNA of the CDR3: TGTGCCAGCTCACCTGGCCAGGGCTTCAATGAGCAGTTCTTC.

The chain couples TRBV6-5 to TRBJ1-2, with D possibly matching TRBD1 (6 bases). V shed 6 bases and J shed 8 bases, with 13 bases lying between them. Germline CDR1 reads MNHEY; CDR2 reads SVGAGI. The CDR3 has 12 residues. The CDR3 region has the DNA TGTGCCAGCAGACCCACAGGGCGAGGCTACACCTTC. Translation gives CASRPTGRGYTF.

V is TRBV5-1 and J is TRBJ2-1; the D gene is possibly TRBD2 (5 bases). Trimming removed 2 bases at V and 0 bases at J, with 9 bases between. The CDR3 runs 15 residues. Germline CDR1 is SGHRS and CDR2 is YFSETQ. In DNA, the CDR3 is TGCGCCAGCAGCTTCACTGGGAGCTCCTACAATGAGCAGTTCTTC. Translation gives CASSFTGSSYNEQFF.

The V call is TRBV11-2, the J call TRBJ2-2, with TRBD2 matching over 11 bases. The germline CDR1 and CDR2 sequences are SGHAT and FQNNGV. V shed 5 bases, J shed 7 bases, and the junction held 6 bases outside the gene matches. CDR3 length: 15 amino acids. CDR3 sequence reads: CASSQLAGVFGELFF. The CDR3 nucleotides are TGTGCCAGCAGCCAACTAGCGGGAGTGTTCGGGGAGCTGTTTTTT. Together with reference TRBV11-2 and TRBJ2-2, the CDR3 gives the full variable domain: EAGVAQSPRYKIIEKRQSVAFWCNPISGHATLYWYQQILGQGPKLLIQFQNNGVVDDSQLPKDRFSAERLKGVDSTLKIQPAKLEDSAVYLCASSQLAGVFGELFFGEGSRLTVL.

The genes are TRBV2 and TRBJ1-2; perhaps TRBD1 as D (5 bases). CDR3 length equals 13 residues. V was pared by 4 bases and J by 5 bases, with 11 bases between. Germline V gene lookup returns CDR1 SNHLY and CDR2 FYNNEI. The CDR3 region has the DNA TGTGCCAGCAGTGGGAGCAGGGAGTATGGCTACACCTTC. Translation: CASSGSREYGYTF.

The genes are TRBV18 and TRBJ2-1; 13 bases fit TRBD2. The CDR3 totals 16 residues. J lost 5 bases, V lost 5 bases, and 6 bases had no gene match. Germline assignment: CDR1 KGHSH and CDR2 LQKENI. The CDR3 region has the DNA TGTGCCAGCTCATTACGGACTAGCGGGGGTCACAATGAGCAGTTCTTC. Its translation: CASSLRTSGGHNEQFF.

The chain links TRBV4-1 to TRBJ2-1; 7 bases are a match to TRBD2. CDR3 length: 18 residues. V lost 0 bases, J lost 4 bases, and 12 bases stayed unmatched. Germline-derived CDR1 and CDR2 are MGHRA and YSYEKL. CDR3 sequence (DNA): TGCGCCAGCAGCCAAGAAGGCGCGGGGGACCTTATTTACAATGAGCAGTTCTTC. Amino acids: CASSQEGAGDLIYNEQFF.

V is TRBV9 and J is TRBJ2-1, with 9 bases aligning to TRBD2. The junction had 15 bases not matched to a gene; V was cut back by 4 bases and J by 10 bases. The CDR3 sequence is 16 residues long. Per the germline V gene, CDR1 is SGDLS and CDR2 is YYNGEE. The CDR3 loop reads CASSLSGLAGSSEQFF. CDR3 nucleotides: TGTGCCAGCAGCCTCTCGGGGCTAGCGGGGTCGAGCGAGCAGTTCTTC.

This chain links TRBV14 with TRBJ2-1; 13 nucleotides line up with TRBD2. V gave up 3 bases and J gave up 9 bases; unmatched junction bases: 8. The CDR3 length is 16 residues. CDR1 SGHDN and CDR2 FVKESK come from the germline V gene. CDR3 sequence reads: CASSQGRTSGGFEQFF. The CDR3 DNA is TGTGCCAGCAGCCAGGGAAGGACTAGCGGGGGATTTGAGCAGTTCTTC.

The V and J genes are TRBV6-5 and TRBJ1-2, with D unclear. CDR3 length: 11 residues. Germline CDR1 is MNHEY and CDR2 is SVGAGI. V lost 4 bases to trimming and J lost 8 bases, with 8 bases between them. The CDR3 coding sequence is TGTGCCAGCAGTTCAGAGAAAGGCTACACCTTC. It translates to CASSSEKGYTF.

The gene calls are TRBV16 and TRBJ2-7; D gene uncertain. With 2 bases removed from V and 4 bases from J, the gap between germline ends came to 6 bases. Looked up from germline, CDR1 is KGHSY and CDR2 is FQNENV. CDR3 length equals 12 residues. The CDR3 DNA sequence: TGTGCCAGCAGCCAACAAACTTACGAGCAGTACTTC. Translation: CASSQQTYEQYF.

The sample holds one count of this clone. The rearrangement uses TRBV6-5 and TRBJ2-5; D unclear. The germline V gene has CDR1 MNHEY and CDR2 SVGAGI. The CDR3 has 14 residues. V lost 0 bases to trimming and J lost 2 bases, with 7 bases between them. The CDR3 DNA follows: TGTGCCAGCAGTTACTCCAGGCGACAAGAGACCCAGTACTTC. This encodes CASSYSRRQETQYF.

The V gene is TRBV6-5, the J gene TRBJ2-7; a weak D match, TRBD1 (6 bases). The germline CDR1 and CDR2 sequences are MNHEY and SVGAGI. V was cut by 5 bases and J by 6 bases, with 14 bases left in between. The CDR3 length is 13 residues. The CDR3 spells CASSLSWGLEQYF. In nucleotides, the CDR3 is TGTGCCAGCAGTCTTTCGTGGGGGCTCGAGCAGTACTTC.

This chain uses TRBV28 with TRBJ2-7, with TRBD2 matching 8 bases. The germline V gene encodes CDR1 MDHEN and CDR2 SYDVKM. V lost 1 base to trimming and J lost 3 bases; unmatched junction nucleotides: 5. The length of the CDR3 is 15 residues. The CDR3 DNA reads TGTGCCAGCAGTTTATATTCCAGCGGGAGCTACGAGCAGTACTTC. Amino acids: CASSLYSSGSYEQYF.

This rearrangement joins TRBV7-9 to TRBJ2-3, with TRBD2 matching over 13 bases. This CDR3 has 16 residues. V shed 5 bases and J 6 bases; nucleotides not matched to a gene: 8. CDR1 and CDR2 from the germline V gene are SEHNR and FQNEAQ (reference sequence). Here the CDR3 DNA reads TGTGCCAGCAGCCGGACTAGCGGGAGAGGTCCCGATACGCAGTATTTT. Its protein product is CASSRTSGRGPDTQYF.

The chain joins TRBV5-6 to TRBJ2-7; no clear D. The germline CDR1 and CDR2 sequences are SGHDT and YYEEEE. V dropped 2 bases and J dropped 6 bases, with 6 bases sitting between them. CDR3 size: 11 residues. Written as DNA, the CDR3 is TGTGCCAGCAGCTTTGATATCGAGCAGTACTTC. Amino acids: CASSFDIEQYF.

The genes are TRBV9 and TRBJ2-1; D remains unclear. The CDR3 contains 13 residues. The ends were cut back, 1 base at V and 4 bases at J, with 6 bases in the middle. CDR1 is SGDLS, CDR2 YYNGEE, per germline. The CDR3 region has the DNA TGTGCCAGCAGCGTATCCGGGTACAATGAGCAGTTCTTC. This translates into CASSVSGYNEQFF.

The rearrangement links TRBV6-1 to TRBJ2-7, with D possibly matching TRBD2 (7 bases). Germline CDR1 is MNHNS and CDR2 is SASEGT. The CDR3 has 15 residues. V shed 1 base and J shed 5 bases, with 15 bases lying between them. As DNA, the CDR3 is TGTGCCAGCAGTGAAGGGGGGGGCGCGTGGAACGAGCAGTACTTC. Translated, it gives CASSEGGGAWNEQYF.

V usage is TRBV9 and J usage is TRBJ2-1; D gene uncertain. This CDR3 region has 13 residues. Germline V gene lookup returns CDR1 SGDLS and CDR2 YYNGEE. The V end lost 0 bases, the J end lost 3 bases, and 4 bases lay between the germline ends. The CDR3: CASSVGVYNEQFF. The CDR3, as DNA: TGTGCCAGCAGCGTAGGAGTCTACAATGAGCAGTTCTTC.

CDR3 protein: CASSFVFASGGVKETQYF. In DNA form, the CDR3 reads TGTGCCAGCAGCTTCGTGTTCGCTAGCGGGGGAGTAAAAGAGACCCAGTACTTC. The V and J genes are TRBV7-9 and TRBJ2-5, with 10 bases identical to TRBD2. CDR1 and CDR2 (germline): SEHNR, FQNEAQ (reference sequence). V lost 3 bases to trimming and J lost 3 bases; unmatched junction nucleotides: 13. This CDR3 has 18 residues.

For the CDR3, the DNA is TGTGCCAGCTCCCAGGGGAGGGAGCGGGGGCAGTTCTTC. Residues: CASSQGRERGQFF. The chain joins TRBV9 to TRBJ2-1; possibly TRBD2 for D (7 bases). V was clipped by 7 bases and J by 12 bases, with 20 bases between them. CDR1 and CDR2 (germline): SGDLS, YYNGEE. The CDR3 has 13 amino acids.

The V and J genes are TRBV5-6 and TRBJ1-3; D perhaps matches TRBD1 (6 bases). Per the germline V gene, CDR1 is SGHDT and CDR2 is YYEEEE. V lost 4 bases, J lost 0 bases, and 8 bases lay in between. The CDR3 is 14 amino acids. This CDR3 is CASSGTNSGNTIYF. The CDR3 DNA follows: TGTGCCAGCAGCGGGACAAACTCTGGAAACACCATATATTTT.

The J gene is TRBJ2-2, the V gene TRBV2, with D possibly being TRBD1 (6 bases). Germline CDR1 and CDR2: SNHLY and FYNNEI. V shed 6 bases and J shed 0 bases, with 14 bases lying between them. This CDR3 comprises 16 residues. CDR3 in DNA: TGTGCCAGCAGGGATGTCCGGACAGCGAACACCGGGGAGCTGTTTTTT. It encodes CASRDVRTANTGELFF.

The chain carries TRBV7-7 and TRBJ2-5; 12 bases line up with TRBD2. Looked up from germline, CDR1 is SSHAT and CDR2 is FNYEAQ (reference sequence). The CDR3 runs to 15 residues. V shed 5 bases and J 2 bases; nucleotides not matched to a gene: 3. The DNA for the CDR3 is TGTGCCAGCAGCCCGGGGACTAGCGGGCAAGAGACCCAGTACTTC. Its translation: CASSPGTSGQETQYF.

The rearrangement joins TRBV7-7 to TRBJ2-1; 14 positions agree with TRBD2. CDR3 length: 14 amino acids. V dropped 4 bases and J dropped 15; count of bases not matched to a gene: 8. Germline-derived CDR1 and CDR2 are SSHAT and FNYEAQ (reference sequence). As DNA, the CDR3 is TGTGCCAGCAGCTCGGGACTAGCGGGAGACTTTTGGTTCTTC. This sequence encodes CASSSGLAGDFWFF.

The rearrangement uses TRBV20-1 and TRBJ2-7; 7 bases align to TRBD2. Per the germline V gene, CDR1 is DFQATT and CDR2 is SNEGSKA (reference sequence). The CDR3 runs to 11 residues. CDR3 sequence: CLGAGPYEQYF. For the CDR3, the DNA is TGCCTAGGAGCGGGACCCTACGAGCAGTACTTC.

V usage is TRBV2 and J usage is TRBJ2-2; TRBD1 might be the D (6 bases). Trimming removed 6 bases at V and 7 bases at J, with 9 bases between. The CDR3 is 12 amino acids. Germline V gene lookup returns CDR1 SNHLY and CDR2 FYNNEI. The CDR3 DNA reads TGTGCCAGCAGGTACAGGGTCGGGGAGCTGTTTTTT. It is translated as CASRYRVGELFF.

The chain employs TRBV4-1 and TRBJ2-1, with 13 bases fitting TRBD2. There are 17 residues in the CDR3. Germline assignment: CDR1 MGHRA and CDR2 YSYEKL. Germline trimming cut 3 bases from V and 8 bases from J; bases unmatched to any gene: 10. The CDR3 nucleotides read TGCGCCAGCAGCCACTCGCCGACTAGCGGGGGGCCCTATGAGCAGTTCTTC. Translation gives CASSHSPTSGGPYEQFF.

The chain couples TRBV30 to TRBJ1-1, with TRBD1 matching over 10 bases. Per germline, CDR1 GTSNPN and CDR2 SVGIG (reference sequence). CDR3 length: 14 amino acids. V was clipped by 3 bases and J by 7 bases; unmatched bases: 8. DNA for the CDR3: TGTGCCTGGAGACCTAGGACAGGGGGAATTGAAGCTTTCTTT. Translated, it gives CAWRPRTGGIEAFF.

The J gene is TRBJ2-4, the V gene TRBV7-6; a possible D gene is TRBD1 (6 bases). The CDR3 runs to 16 residues. Germline assignment: CDR1 SGHVS and CDR2 FNYEAQ. Trimming removed 3 bases from V and 7 bases from J, with 19 bases in between. Here the CDR3 reads CASSLRRPGVPNIQYF. DNA of the CDR3: TGTGCCAGCAGCTTGCGGCGACCAGGGGTCCCGAACATTCAGTACTTC.

This chain uses TRBV29-1 with TRBJ2-7; D is undetermined. Germline V gene lookup returns CDR1 SQVTM and CDR2 ANQGSEA. The V and J ends lost 4 bases and 3 bases respectively, with 4 bases between them. The CDR3 totals 10 residues. This CDR3 reads CSVVIYEQYF. The CDR3 DNA reads as TGCAGCGTTGTTATCTACGAGCAGTACTTC.

The V gene is TRBV7-9, the J gene TRBJ2-3; 8 positions agree with TRBD2. Germline CDR1 is SEHNR and CDR2 is FQNEAQ (reference sequence). This CDR3 is built from 14 residues. V gave up 3 bases and J gave up 5 bases; unmatched junction bases: 4. The CDR3 bases are TGTGCCAGCAGCTTCGGGCTAGCGGGAGATACGCAGTATTTT. It is translated as CASSFGLAGDTQYF.